Shown below are 10 T cell receptor beta chains from a single sample sequenced in a study of T-cell reconstitution after alpha-beta-depleted transplantation in children. For TCRbeta, the library was prepared with unique molecular identifiers. TCRdb independently ran MiXCR on the PCR reads; one entry per CDR3 protein. Here the sample spans some 500,000 distinct CDR3 sequences, approximately 29% being singletons. The specimen comprised PBMCs from the stem cell graft donor, sampled from the stem cell graft. Receptors were obtained from a human donor who donated a stem cell graft to a child with aplastic anemia.

V usage is TRBV12-3 or TRBV12-4 and J usage is TRBJ1-6; no reliable D call. The V gene lost 3 bases and the J gene lost 5 bases, with 11 bases spanning the gap. The CDR3 spans 15 residues. Here the CDR3 DNA reads TGTGCCAGCAGTTTTTCTACAGCCGATAATTCACCCCTCCACTTT. Its protein is CASSFSTADNSPLHF.

This chain joins TRBV4-3 and TRBJ2-1, with D possibly matching TRBD2 (5 bases). The CDR3 is 16 residues long. CDR1 and CDR2 (germline): LGHNA, YSLEER. Trimming removed 0 bases at V and 4 bases at J, with 13 bases between. The CDR3 here is CASSQELGSRYNEQFF. In DNA form, the CDR3 reads TGCGCCAGCAGCCAAGAACTGGGGAGTCGGTACAATGAGCAGTTCTTC.

This clonotype occurred a few times. The chain recombines TRBV20-1 with TRBJ1-6; 7 nucleotides match TRBD1. Germline V lookup: CDR1 DFQATT, CDR2 SNEGSKA (reference sequence). V shed 3 bases, J shed 11 bases, and the junction held 7 bases outside the gene matches. The CDR3 consists of 13 residues. CDR3 nucleotides: TGCAGTGCTAGCCCCGGGACAGCCACACCCCTCCACTTT. Its protein product is CSASPGTATPLHF.

This clonotype came up a few times. This chain links TRBV29-1 with TRBJ1-4, with 7 bases aligning to TRBD1. Unmatched junction bases numbered 10, after V lost 4 bases and J lost 8 bases. Germline V gene lookup returns CDR1 SQVTM and CDR2 ANQGSEA. The CDR3 contains 14 residues. CDR3 coding DNA: TGCAGCGTTGGTTCCCGGGACAGCGACGAAAAACTGTTTTTT. It yields the protein CSVGSRDSDEKLFF.

V usage is TRBV20-1 and J usage is TRBJ1-2; unclear D gene. This CDR3 has 11 residues. The germline V gene encodes CDR1 DFQATT and CDR2 SNEGSKA (reference sequence). Trimming took 7 bases from V and 2 from J, leaving 8 bases between them. The CDR3 bases are TGCAGTGTCAAAGTAAACTATGGCTACACCTTC. Its protein is CSVKVNYGYTF.

The J gene is TRBJ2-1, the V gene TRBV28, with D possibly TRBD1 on 5 matching bases. Germline CDR1 reads MDHEN; CDR2 reads SYDVKM. The CDR3 is made up of 12 amino acids. V lost 4 bases, J lost 9 bases, and 10 bases lay in between. The CDR3 protein is CASSSTRVEQFF. The CDR3 DNA reads as TGTGCCAGCAGTTCAACCAGGGTTGAGCAGTTCTTC. The whole variable domain, remainder taken from reference TRBV28 and TRBJ2-1, is DVKVTQSSRYLVKRTGEKVFLECVQDMDHENMFWYRQDPGLGLRLIYFSYDVKMKEKGDIPEGYSVSREKKERFSLILESASTNQTSMYLCASSSTRVEQFFGPGTRLTVL.

The V gene is TRBV10-3, the J gene TRBJ2-7; 7 bases fit TRBD2. J gave up 3 bases and V 2 bases, and 4 bases lay outside the gene matches. This CDR3 has 14 residues. Germline CDR1 ENHRY, CDR2 SYGVKD. The CDR3 region is CAISETGTNYEQYV. The DNA of the CDR3 is TGTGCCATCAGTGAGACCGGGACTAACTACGAGCAGTACGTC.

This chain connects TRBV12-3 or TRBV12-4 to TRBJ1-4; D is perhaps TRBD1 (5 bases). V shed 5 bases and J shed 6 bases, with 7 bases lying between them. The CDR3 runs 12 residues. The CDR3 DNA is TGTGCCAGCAGTCTACAGGATGAAAAACTGTTTTTT. Encoded protein: CASSLQDEKLFF.

This rearrangement joins TRBV27 to TRBJ2-5; 7 bases agree with TRBD2. V was clipped by 5 bases and J by 1 base; unmatched bases: 7. CDR1 and CDR2 from the germline V gene are MNHEY and SMNVEV (reference sequence). The length of the CDR3 is 15 residues. The CDR3 DNA follows: TGTGCCAGCAGTCCCACATGGACTAGCCAAGAGACCCAGTACTTC. It translates to CASSPTWTSQETQYF.

The chain joins TRBV29-1 to TRBJ1-1, with TRBD1 as a possible D gene (6 bases). The CDR3 has 14 residues. Trimming left V 4 bases short and J 2 bases short, with 14 bases between. CDR1 is SQVTM, CDR2 ANQGSEA, per germline. The chain's CDR3 is CSVGWEGGNTEAFF. In nucleotides, the CDR3 is TGCAGCGTTGGTTGGGAGGGGGGCAACACTGAAGCTTTCTTT.